Each of the 10 T cell receptor beta chains below was sequenced from the same sample in a study of blood T cell repertoires in COVID-19. Assay used: immunoSEQ multiplex PCR; TCRdb lists only in-frame clones, some missing. Of about 320,000 clones listed, 85% to 90% are singletons. Sample: peripheral blood. The receptor set was obtained from a woman under 40 with COVID-19, enrolled during active disease.

The rearrangement uses TRBV3-1 (or the pseudogene TRBV3-2) and TRBJ1-1; D perhaps matches TRBD1 (5 bases). The CDR3 consists of 17 residues. The ends were cut back, 1 base at V and 0 bases at J, with 15 bases in the middle. The germline gives CDR1 LGHDT, CDR2 YNNKEL (reference sequence). The CDR3 nucleotides read TGTGCCAGCAGCCAAGCTTTGGAGGGGCTTATGAACACTGAAGCTTTCTTT. Protein product: CASSQALEGLMNTEAFF.

J is TRBJ1-2 and V is TRBV29-1; 7 positions agree with TRBD1. Germline V lookup: CDR1 SQVTM, CDR2 ANQGSEA. The CDR3 length is 13 residues. The V segment lost 7 bases and the J segment 2 bases; nucleotides outside the gene matches: 7. This chain's CDR3 is CSASQGNNYGYTF. CDR3 DNA: TGCAGCGCATCACAGGGGAACAACTATGGCTACACCTTC.

The CDR3, as DNA: TGTGCCAGCTCATCTCAGGGATACTATGGCTACACCTTC. This codes for CASSSQGYYGYTF. This sequence joins TRBV18 and TRBJ1-2; D perhaps matches TRBD1 (5 bases). Looked up from germline, CDR1 is KGHSH and CDR2 is LQKENI. Trimming removed 5 bases at V and 3 bases at J, with 10 bases between. The CDR3 is 13 amino acids.

The chain employs TRBV28 and TRBJ1-5; TRBD1 is a possible D gene (5 bases). V was trimmed by 6 bases and J by 6 bases, leaving 12 bases between them. The CDR3 runs 13 residues. Germline CDR1 MDHEN, CDR2 SYDVKM. The CDR3 DNA is TGTGCCAGCAGGGCAGGGTTGTCTCAGCCCCAGCATTTT. This codes for CASRAGLSQPQHF.

V usage is TRBV19 and J usage is TRBJ1-1; TRBD1 is a possible D gene (5 bases). The CDR3 sequence is 14 residues long. In germline, CDR1 is LNHDA, CDR2 SQIVND (reference sequence). The V and J ends lost 3 bases and 4 bases respectively, with 12 bases between them. The CDR3 reads CASSISVGGTEAFF. The CDR3 coding sequence is TGTGCCAGTAGTATCTCGGTCGGGGGCACTGAAGCTTTCTTT.

The CDR3 sequence: CASRPSLWGQTNEKLFF. The CDR3 nucleotides are TGTGCCAGCAGACCATCCCTGTGGGGGCAGACTAATGAAAAACTGTTTTTT. The chain recombines TRBV28 with TRBJ1-4; possibly TRBD1 for D (6 bases). The V gene lost 6 bases and the J gene lost 2 bases, with 19 bases spanning the gap. The CDR3 runs 17 residues. Germline V CDR1 and CDR2: MDHEN, SYDVKM.

This sequence joins TRBV28 and TRBJ1-5; possibly TRBD1 for D (5 bases). Germline V gene lookup returns CDR1 MDHEN and CDR2 SYDVKM. This CDR3 contains 17 residues. Trimming removed 2 bases from V and 2 bases from J, with 16 bases in between. This chain's CDR3 is CASSLAVGQGGNQPQHF. The CDR3 coding sequence is TGTGCCAGCAGTTTAGCGGTGGGGCAGGGTGGCAATCAGCCCCAGCATTTT.

The rearrangement uses TRBV10-1 and TRBJ2-1, with D unresolved. The V gene lost 7 bases and the J gene lost 7 bases, with 14 bases spanning the gap. The germline gives CDR1 WNHNN, CDR2 SYGVQD (reference sequence). The CDR3 extends over 13 amino acids. The chain's CDR3 is CASKSASGNEQFF. CDR3 nucleotides: TGCGCCAGCAAGTCGGCTAGTGGGAATGAGCAGTTCTTC.

This chain links TRBV10-3 with TRBJ2-3, with D possibly TRBD2 on 7 matching bases. This CDR3 region has 16 residues. V was cut by 0 bases and J by 3 bases, with 13 bases left in between. In germline, CDR1 is ENHRY, CDR2 SYGVKD. The CDR3, as DNA: TGTGCCATCAGTGAGTCGGGGGGGGGCCTTACAGATACGCAGTATTTT. Its translation: CAISESGGGLTDTQYF.

This clone was seen just once. The chain has TRBV14 and TRBJ1-1; perhaps TRBD1 as D (6 bases). Germline lookup yields CDR1 SGHDN and CDR2 FVKESK. This CDR3 has 11 amino acids. V lost 6 bases and J 8 bases, leaving 10 bases between the germline ends. This CDR3 reads CASRGGAEAFF. DNA for the CDR3: TGTGCCAGCAGGGGGGGGGCCGAAGCTTTCTTT.